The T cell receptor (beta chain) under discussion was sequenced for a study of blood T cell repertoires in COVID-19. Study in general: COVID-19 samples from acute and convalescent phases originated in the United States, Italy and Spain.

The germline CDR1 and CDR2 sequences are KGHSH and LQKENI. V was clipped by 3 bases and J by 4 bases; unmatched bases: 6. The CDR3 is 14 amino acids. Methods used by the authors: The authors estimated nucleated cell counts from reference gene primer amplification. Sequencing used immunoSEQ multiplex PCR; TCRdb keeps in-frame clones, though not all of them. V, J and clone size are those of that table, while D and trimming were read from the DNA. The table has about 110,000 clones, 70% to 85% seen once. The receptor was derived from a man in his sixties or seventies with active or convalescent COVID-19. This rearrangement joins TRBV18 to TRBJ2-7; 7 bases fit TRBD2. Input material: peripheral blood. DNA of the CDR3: TGTGCCAGCTCACCTTTTGCGGGAGAATACGAGCAGTACTTC. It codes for CASSPFAGEYEQYF.